Below, 10 T cell receptor beta chains from the same sample are listed, as sequenced in a study of beta chain features in type 1 diabetes. The sequenced template was cDNA made from the entire isolated RNA. The protocol was immunoSEQ multiplex PCR, while the TCRdb copy is restricted to in-frame clones and leaves out a portion. The table includes about 220,000 clones, under 13% detected once. Sequenced material: central memory CD4+ T cells from blood. The receptor set was obtained from a man in his late teens or twenties in good health.

The chain recombines TRBV10-3 with TRBJ2-1; TRBD2 might be the D (6 bases). The germline V gene encodes CDR1 ENHRY and CDR2 SYGVKD. The CDR3 contains 14 residues. Trimming left V 2 bases short and J 6 bases short, with 11 bases between. CDR3 nucleotides: TGTGCCATCAGTGAGAGCGGGCGATTCAATGAGCAGTTCTTC. It translates to CAISESGRFNEQFF.

V is TRBV6-5 and J is TRBJ1-1; D remains ambiguous. Germline CDR1 reads MNHEY; CDR2 reads SVGAGI. Trimming left V 0 bases short and J 5 bases short, with 10 bases between. The CDR3 sequence is 14 residues long. The DNA of the CDR3 is TGTGCCAGCAGTTACTCACGGGGTGAAACTGAAGCTTTCTTT. Amino acids: CASSYSRGETEAFF.

The chain recombines TRBV4-2 with TRBJ2-5, with 7 nucleotides matching TRBD1. Germline V gives CDR1 LGHNA, CDR2 YNFKEQ. V gave up 2 bases and J gave up 1 base; unmatched junction bases: 7. CDR3 size: 16 residues. The CDR3 region has the DNA TGTGCCAGCAGCCAAACTACAGGGGCAACCCAAGAGACCCAGTACTTC. Its translation: CASSQTTGATQETQYF.

This clone turned up a few times. The genes are TRBV21-1 and TRBJ2-5; the table's D gene call, TRBD2, was not cross checked with the DNA. TRBV21-1 constitutes a pseudogene. The CDR3 spans 17 residues. The CDR3 protein is CASSKRAISGRVETQYF. CDR3 nucleotide sequence: TGTGCCAGCAGCAAAAGGGCCATTAGCGGGAGAGTGGAGACCCAGTACTTC.

The chain carries TRBV5-4 and TRBJ2-4; D possibly corresponds to TRBD2 (5 bases). Trimming pared 2 bases from V and 8 bases from J, leaving 11 bases between. The CDR3 contains 13 residues. Per the germline V gene, CDR1 is SGHNT and CDR2 is YYREEE (reference sequence). The CDR3 loop is CASSFDTRDIQYF. Here the CDR3 DNA reads TGTGCCAGCAGCTTCGACACTAGGGACATTCAGTACTTC.

This clone was counted between two and nine times. The chain couples TRBV28 to TRBJ2-1, with 8 bases lining up with TRBD2. Per the germline V gene, CDR1 is MDHEN and CDR2 is SYDVKM. The CDR3 totals 16 residues. Trimming removed 5 bases from V and 4 bases from J; junction bases left unmatched: 10. The CDR3 nucleotides are TGTGCCAGCAGTCTTGGGAGACTAGCGTTATACAATGAGCAGTTCTTC. This translates into CASSLGRLALYNEQFF.

The rearrangement joins TRBV7-7 to TRBJ2-5; no firm D call. The CDR3 is 13 amino acids. The germline gives CDR1 SSHAT, CDR2 FNYEAQ (reference sequence). V lost 6 bases and J lost 1, with 9 bases in between. As DNA, the CDR3 is TGTGCCAGCAGACCAACGGGCCAAGAGACCCAGTACTTC. It is translated as CASRPTGQETQYF.

Only a few counts were recorded for this clone. The chain couples TRBV18 to TRBJ1-2, with D unclear. The germline V gene encodes CDR1 KGHSH and CDR2 LQKENI. The CDR3 sequence is 11 residues long. The V end lost 3 bases, the J end lost 10 bases, and 9 bases lay between the germline ends. CDR3 amino acids: CASSPAGAYTF. The CDR3 bases are TGTGCCAGCTCACCGGCCGGCGCCTACACCTTC.

The chain couples TRBV21-1 to TRBJ2-5. TRBV21-1 is a pseudogene segment. This CDR3 has 16 amino acids. The CDR3 loop reads CASSKRTGAPVETQYF. CDR3 sequence (DNA): TGTGCCAGCAGCAAACGGACGGGGGCGCCGGTGGAGACCCAGTACTTC.

A remark on this clone: Other DNA sequences in this specimen translate into the identical CDR3. CDR3 amino acids: CASSPGLASNEQFF. CDR3 DNA: TGTGCCAGCTCACCGGGACTAGCGTCTAATGAGCAGTTCTTC. V and J are TRBV18 and TRBJ2-1; 10 bases match TRBD2. Germline V gene sequence: CDR1 KGHSH, CDR2 LQKENI. There are 14 residues in the CDR3. With V trimmed by 3 bases and J by 7 bases, 3 bases remained unmatched.